This T cell receptor (beta chain) was recorded in a study of beta chain features in type 1 diabetes. Broader study findings: All four CD4+ subsets of Type 1 diabetes patients contained TCRB CDR3s that were moderately but significantly shorter. Patients' naive, central memory and regulatory TCRB repertoires appeared more alike than those of healthy donors.

This clone has just a few counts. Its antigen is undetermined. The CDR3 is 15 residues long. With 4 bases removed from V and 2 bases from J, the gap between germline ends came to 12 bases. Germline V CDR1 and CDR2: MGHDK, SYGVNS. Sequenced material consisted of expressed TCRB transcripts (all of the isolated RNA was reverse transcribed). Measured with immunoSEQ multiplex PCR; TCRdb has only the in-frame clones, and not every one. The sample has 300,000 to 350,000 clones; around a fifth are singletons. Sequenced: naive CD4+ T cells from blood. This chain connects TRBV25-1 to TRBJ1-3; unclear D gene. This TCR derives from a woman aged 18-29 years in good health. CDR3 loop: CASSAVAGTGNTIYF. Here the CDR3 DNA reads TGTGCCAGCAGTGCAGTAGCGGGAACTGGAAACACCATATATTTT.